The source of this T cell receptor beta chain is a study of cytomegalovirus exposure and HLA in healthy donors. Study overall: One earlier analysis, a look at approximately 180 million T cells, found about 100 million unique TCR beta sequences.

This clone has a handful of counts. What it binds is not known. V shed 0 bases and J 3 bases; nucleotides not matched to a gene: 12. The CDR3 spans 18 residues. Germline loops: CDR1 LGHNA, CDR2 YNFKEQ. Primers included in the PCR were 60 Vbeta and 13 Jbeta primers. The method was immunoSEQ multiplex PCR; TCRdb's version includes in-frame clones alone and lacks a portion of them. Here the sample spans approximately 120,000 clones, over 9.5% being singletons. Points from the study as a whole: Researchers reportedly found TCR beta sequences accurately predicted most subjects' HLA-A and HLA-B alleles. Roughly uniform depth of sequencing across donors was assumed in presence/absence analyses. About 150 TCR beta chains were listed as cytomegalovirus-associated.

This TCR was sampled from a young woman in good health and CMV-seropositive. Input material: PBMCs. The chain is built from TRBV4-2 and TRBJ2-7; 9 bases fit TRBD2. In nucleotides, the CDR3 is TGTGCCAGCAGCCAAGAAGTGGGCGGGAGGGCCGGGGACTACGAGCAGTACTTC. Translation: CASSQEVGGRAGDYEQYF.